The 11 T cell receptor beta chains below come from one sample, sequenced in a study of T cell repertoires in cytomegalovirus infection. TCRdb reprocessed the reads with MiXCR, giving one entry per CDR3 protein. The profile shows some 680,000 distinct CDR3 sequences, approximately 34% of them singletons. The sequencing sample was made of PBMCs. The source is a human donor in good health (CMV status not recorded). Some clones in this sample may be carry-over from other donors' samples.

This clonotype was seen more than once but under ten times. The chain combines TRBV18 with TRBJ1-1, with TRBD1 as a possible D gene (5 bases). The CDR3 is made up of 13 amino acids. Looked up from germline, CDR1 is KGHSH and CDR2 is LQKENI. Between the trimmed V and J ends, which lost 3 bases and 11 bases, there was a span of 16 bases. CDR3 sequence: CASSPPAGPSAFF. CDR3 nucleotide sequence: TGTGCCAGCTCACCTCCCGCAGGGCCTTCTGCTTTCTTT.

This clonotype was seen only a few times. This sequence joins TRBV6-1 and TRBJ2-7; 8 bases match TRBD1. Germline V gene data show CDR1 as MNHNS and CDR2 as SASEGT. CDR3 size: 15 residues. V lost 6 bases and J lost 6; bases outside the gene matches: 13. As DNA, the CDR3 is TGTGCCAGCAGGAAGGACAGGGCCCGCCATATCGAGCAGTACTTC. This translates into CASRKDRARHIEQYF.

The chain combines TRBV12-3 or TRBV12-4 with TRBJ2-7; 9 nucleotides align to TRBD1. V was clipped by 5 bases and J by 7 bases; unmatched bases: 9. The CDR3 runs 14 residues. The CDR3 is CASSLRDRVSEQYF. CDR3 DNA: TGTGCCAGCAGTCTCCGGGACAGGGTGAGTGAGCAGTACTTC.

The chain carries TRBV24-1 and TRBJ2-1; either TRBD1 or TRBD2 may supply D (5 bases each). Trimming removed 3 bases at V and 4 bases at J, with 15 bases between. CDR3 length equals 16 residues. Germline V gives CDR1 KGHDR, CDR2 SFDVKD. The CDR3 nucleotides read TGTGCCACCAGTGATCCCGGGACGGAGGATTACAATGAGCAGTTCTTC. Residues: CATSDPGTEDYNEQFF.

In DNA, the CDR3 is TGTGCCAGCAGAAAGAACAACCCACCTTACGAGCAGTACTTC. It specifies CASRKNNPPYEQYF. This chain uses TRBV12-3 or TRBV12-4 with TRBJ2-7; D gene ambiguous. There are 14 residues in the CDR3. Trimming shortened V by 6 bases and J by 4 bases, and 16 bases separated the two germline ends.

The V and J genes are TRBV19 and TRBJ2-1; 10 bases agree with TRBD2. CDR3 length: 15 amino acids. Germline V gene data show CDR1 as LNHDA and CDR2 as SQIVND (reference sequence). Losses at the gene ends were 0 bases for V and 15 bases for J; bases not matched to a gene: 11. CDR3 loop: CASSIDPRTSGHAFF. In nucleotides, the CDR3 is TGTGCCAGTAGTATAGATCCCCGGACTAGCGGCCATGCGTTCTTC.

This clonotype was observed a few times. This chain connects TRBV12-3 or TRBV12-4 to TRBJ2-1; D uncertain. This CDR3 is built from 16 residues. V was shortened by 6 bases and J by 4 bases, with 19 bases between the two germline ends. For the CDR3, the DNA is TGTGCCAGCAGCCGCAACCCCTCCTGGCGTTACAATGAGCAGTTCTTC. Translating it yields CASSRNPSWRYNEQFF.

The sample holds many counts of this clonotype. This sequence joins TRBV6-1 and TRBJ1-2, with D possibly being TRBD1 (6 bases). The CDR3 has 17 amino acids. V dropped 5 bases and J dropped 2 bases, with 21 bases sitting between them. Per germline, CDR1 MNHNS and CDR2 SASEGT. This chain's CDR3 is CASSPTASGQVNYGYTF. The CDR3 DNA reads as TGTGCCAGCAGTCCCACAGCTTCGGGACAAGTGAACTATGGCTACACCTTC.

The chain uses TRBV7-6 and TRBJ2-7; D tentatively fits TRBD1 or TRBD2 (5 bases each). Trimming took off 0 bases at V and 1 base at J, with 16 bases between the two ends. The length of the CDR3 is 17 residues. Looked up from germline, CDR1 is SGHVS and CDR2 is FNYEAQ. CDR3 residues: CASSLAGVGTASYEQYF. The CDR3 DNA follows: TGTGCCAGCAGCTTAGCGGGGGTCGGGACGGCGTCCTACGAGCAGTACTTC. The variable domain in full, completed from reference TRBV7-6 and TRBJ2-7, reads GAGVSQSPRYKVTKRGQDVALRCDPISGHVSLYWYRQALGQGPEFLTYFNYEAQQDKSGLPNDRFSAERPEGSISTLTIQRTEQRDSAMYRCASSLAGVGTASYEQYFGPGTRLTVT.

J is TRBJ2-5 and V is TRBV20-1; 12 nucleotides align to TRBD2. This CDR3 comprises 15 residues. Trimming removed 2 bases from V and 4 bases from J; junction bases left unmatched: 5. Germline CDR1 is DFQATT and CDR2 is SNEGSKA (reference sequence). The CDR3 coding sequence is TGCAGTGCTAGACTAGCGGGGGGGAGGGGAGAGACCCAGTACTTC. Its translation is CSARLAGGRGETQYF.

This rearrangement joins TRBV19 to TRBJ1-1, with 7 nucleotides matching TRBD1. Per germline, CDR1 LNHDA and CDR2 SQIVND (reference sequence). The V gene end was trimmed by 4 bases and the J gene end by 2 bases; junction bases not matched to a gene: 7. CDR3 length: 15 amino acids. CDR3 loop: CASSTFGTANTEAFF. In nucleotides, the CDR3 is TGTGCCAGTAGTACCTTCGGGACAGCAAACACTGAAGCTTTCTTT.